The 10 T cell receptor beta chains below were found in one sample sequenced in a study of immune evolution from preneoplasia to lung adenocarcinoma. Produced via immunoSEQ multiplex PCR; TCRdb's table is partial and in-frame only. The data show some 6,300 clones, with about 81% seen just once and 5.9% held by the top ten. Sequenced material: FFPE invasive lung adenocarcinoma tissue. The source of these receptors is a person aged 45 to 59 with lung adenocarcinoma.

The chain combines TRBV9 with TRBJ1-5; D remains unclear. The V end lost 3 bases, the J end lost 0 bases, and 7 bases lay between the germline ends. The CDR3 is 14 residues long. Germline-derived CDR1 and CDR2 are SGDLS and YYNGEE. The CDR3 nucleotides are TGTGCCAGCAGCGCCTCGACTAGCAATCAGCCCCAGCATTTT. Residues: CASSASTSNQPQHF.

This chain uses TRBV13 with TRBJ2-3, with 9 bases lining up with TRBD1. The CDR3 spans 15 residues. J was trimmed by 4 bases and V by 5 bases; bases with no gene match: 7. Germline V lookup: CDR1 PRHDT, CDR2 FYEKMQ (reference sequence). The chain's CDR3 is CASSADRGFSDTQYF. Here the CDR3 DNA reads TGTGCCAGCAGCGCCGACAGGGGGTTTTCAGATACGCAGTATTTT. The variable domain in full, with the rest retrieved from reference TRBV13 and TRBJ2-3, is AAGVIQSPRHLIKEKRETATLKCYPIPRHDTVYWYQQGPGQDPQFLISFYEKMQSDKGSIPDRFSAQQFSDYHSELNMSSLELGDSALYFCASSADRGFSDTQYFGPGTRLTVL.

The chain is built from TRBV5-6 and TRBJ1-1, with TRBD1 as a possible D gene (5 bases). Germline assignment: CDR1 SGHDT and CDR2 YYEEEE. CDR3 length equals 13 residues. V was pared by 2 bases and J by 6 bases, with 11 bases between. The CDR3 region is CASSFTQGSEAFF. The CDR3, as DNA: TGTGCCAGCAGCTTTACGCAGGGTTCTGAAGCTTTCTTT.

The V call is TRBV28, the J call TRBJ2-3; TRBD2 aligns across 10 bases. This CDR3 comprises 15 residues. The V and J ends lost 6 bases and 0 bases, in that order; junction bases with no gene match: 3. CDR1 is MDHEN, CDR2 SYDVKM, per germline. The CDR3 sequence: CASRRAGGSTDTQYF. DNA of the CDR3: TGTGCCAGCAGGCGAGCGGGAGGGAGCACAGATACGCAGTATTTT. Supplemented by reference TRBV28 and TRBJ2-3, the full variable domain reads DVKVTQSSRYLVKRTGEKVFLECVQDMDHENMFWYRQDPGLGLRLIYFSYDVKMKEKGDIPEGYSVSREKKERFSLILESASTNQTSMYLCASRRAGGSTDTQYFGPGTRLTVL.

The chain links TRBV27 to TRBJ2-7, with 7 nucleotides matching TRBD2. Trimming cost V 6 bases and J 1 base; bases outside gene matches: 9. This CDR3 is 15 amino acids long. Germline V gene data show CDR1 as MNHEY and CDR2 as SMNVEV (reference sequence). CDR3 DNA: TGTGCCAGCAGGTCAGGTGGGGGGGGTTCCTACGAGCAGTACTTC. This gives the protein CASRSGGGGSYEQYF.

This chain connects TRBV7-9 to TRBJ1-2; possible D gene TRBD1, 5 bases. V gave up 3 bases and J gave up 5 bases, with 10 bases separating them. CDR1 is SEHNR, CDR2 FQNEAQ, per germline (reference sequence). There are 13 residues in the CDR3. CDR3 DNA sequence: TGTGCCAGCAGCTTGGGGGACCGTTATGGCTACACCTTC. Amino acid sequence: CASSLGDRYGYTF.

This chain's CDR3 is CASSQAPNGGANVLTF. CDR3 nucleotide sequence: TGCGCCAGCAGCCAAGCCCCCAACGGGGGGGCCAACGTCCTGACTTTC. V and J are TRBV4-1 and TRBJ2-6; D unresolved. V dropped 1 base and J dropped 4 bases, with 11 bases sitting between them. The CDR3 is 16 amino acids. The germline gives CDR1 MGHRA, CDR2 YSYEKL.

The chain combines TRBV28 with TRBJ2-7; 16 nucleotides agree with TRBD2. The CDR3 runs 18 residues. CDR1 is MDHEN and CDR2 is SYDVKM in the germline V gene. The V and J ends lost 5 bases and 6 bases, in that order; junction bases with no gene match: 13. The CDR3 bases are TGTGCCAGCAGTCGTATGGTTCGGGGACTAGCGGGAGGGCTCGAGCAGTACTTC. Encoded protein: CASSRMVRGLAGGLEQYF.

Turning to this clone: One end of the junction does not line up with germline, which may come from a read error. This chain connects TRBV19 to TRBJ1-1; the D gene is possibly TRBD1 (5 bases). Germline V CDR1 and CDR2: LNHDA, SQIVND (reference sequence). The length of the CDR3 is 13 residues. CDR3 in amino acids: CTSKVAGRSEAFF. The DNA of the CDR3 is TGTACCAGTAAGGTCGCAGGGCGGTCTGAAGCTTTCTTT.

The chain's CDR3 is CASSHRQGLAAQETQYF. The CDR3 DNA reads TGTGCCAGCAGCCACAGACAAGGACTAGCGGCCCAAGAGACCCAGTACTTC. The chain uses TRBV7-8 and TRBJ2-5; TRBD2 aligns across 10 bases. Germline CDR1 SGHVS, CDR2 FQNEAQ. Unmatched junction bases numbered 10, after V lost 5 bases and J lost 1 base. This CDR3 contains 17 residues.